A selection of T cell receptor beta chains follows, all from one sample in a study of T cell clonotyping in hematopoietic cell transplantation. The assay was immunoSEQ multiplex PCR, and TCRdb's table has in-frame clones only and misses some. The sample carries more than 12,000 clones, 65% to 90% recorded once. The sample was PBMCs, taken 100 days after allogeneic stem cell transplant. The source of these receptors is a male patient aged 50 to 59 who had an allogeneic stem cell transplant from an unrelated donor, so T cells may come from the graft donor. Some clones in this sample may be carry-over from other donors' samples. Each CDR3 is given with its conserved first and last residue. The D gene is left open where the match is weak. Rows give clone size only sometimes, using once, few, many, or a class for an expanded clone.

j_call,clone_size,v_call,d_call,cdr3_aa,cdr3_nt
TRBJ2-7,.,TRBV11-2,.,CASSLDQGYYEQYF,TGTGCCAGCAGCTTAGATCAGGGCTACTACGAGCAGTACTTC
TRBJ1-1,.,TRBV19,.,CAVSKDGLNTEAFF,TGTGCCGTTTCGAAGGACGGATTGAACACTGAAGCTTTCTTT
TRBJ1-4,.,TRBV15,.,CATRHNGATNEKLFF,TGTGCCACCAGGCATAACGGGGCGACTAATGAAAAACTGTTTTTT
TRBJ1-5,.,TRBV28,.,CASSLRTGTGQPQHF,TGTGCCAGCAGTTTAAGAACAGGGACGGGACAGCCCCAGCATTTT
TRBJ2-7,.,TRBV7-9,.,CASSLVLSSPLYEQYF,TGTGCCAGCAGCCTCGTCCTCAGTAGTCCCCTCTACGAGCAGTACTTC
TRBJ2-5,.,TRBV6-1,TRBD2,CASSERGGGETQYF,TGTGCCAGCAGTGAACGGGGGGGAGGGGAGACCCAGTACTTC
TRBJ2-1,few,TRBV27,TRBD2,CASSYRRGGHNEQFF,TGTGCCAGCAGTTATAGACGCGGGGGTCACAATGAGCAGTTCTTC
TRBJ1-4,.,TRBV4-3,.,CASSQAAQTNEKLFF,TGCGCCAGCAGCCAAGCGGCACAGACTAATGAAAAACTGTTTTTT
TRBJ2-3,.,TRBV5-4,TRBD2,CASSGSGSTDTQYF,TGTGCCAGCAGCGGTAGCGGGAGCACAGATACGCAGTATTTT
TRBJ1-5,.,TRBV6-6,TRBD1,CASSTGAQPQHF,TGTGCCAGTTCGACAGGGGCTCAGCCCCAGCATTTT
TRBJ2-1,.,TRBV18,TRBD2,CASSPTSGEQFF,TGTGCCAGCTCACCTACTAGCGGGGAACAGTTCTTC
TRBJ2-2,.,TRBV4-1,.,CASSHHSGELFF,TGCGCCAGCAGCCACCATTCCGGGGAGCTGTTTTTT
TRBJ2-5,.,TRBV19,TRBD1,CASSRDRGHQETQYF,TGTGCCAGTTCCCGGGACAGGGGGCACCAAGAGACCCAGTACTTC
TRBJ2-1,.,TRBV9,.,CASSPGVGAYNEQFF,TGTGCCAGCAGCCCCGGTGTTGGGGCCTACAATGAGCAGTTCTTC
TRBJ1-1,.,TRBV30,.,CAWSAGRANTEAFF,TGTGCCTGGAGTGCGGGACGGGCGAACACTGAAGCTTTCTTT
TRBJ2-7,.,TRBV7-2,TRBD1,CASSSGDRGAYEQYF,TGTGCCAGCAGCTCTGGAGACAGGGGGGCCTACGAGCAGTACTTC
TRBJ1-5,.,TRBV5-1,TRBD1,CASSLGQGGNQPQHF,TGCGCCAGCAGCTTGGGACAGGGAGGCAATCAGCCCCAGCATTTT
TRBJ2-3,.,TRBV19,.,CASSGAPGDTQYF,TGTGCCAGTAGCGGGGCCCCCGGGGATACGCAGTATTTT
TRBJ2-7,.,TRBV14,.,CASSQRGLGTYEQYF,TGTGCCAGCAGCCAACGCGGCTTGGGGACCTACGAGCAGTACTTC
TRBJ1-1,.,TRBV7-9,TRBD1,CASSLRQGGGAFF,TGTGCCAGCAGCTTGAGACAGGGTGGTGGGGCTTTCTTT
TRBJ1-5,.,TRBV5-1,TRBD1,CASSLETGRDQPQHF,TGCGCCAGCAGCTTGGAGACAGGGAGGGATCAGCCCCAGCATTTT
TRBJ2-7,.,TRBV19,TRBD2,CASSAQGLAGGPPYEQYF,TGTGCCAGTAGTGCTCAAGGGCTGGCGGGAGGGCCGCCTTACGAGCAGTACTTC
TRBJ2-1,.,TRBV2,.,CASIGTQTYNEQFF,TGTGCCAGCATCGGGACACAGACCTACAATGAGCAGTTCTTC
TRBJ2-1,.,TRBV6-5,TRBD2,CASTKGLAVDEQFF,TGTGCCAGCACCAAGGGACTAGCGGTCGATGAGCAGTTCTTC
TRBJ2-5,.,TRBV5-1,.,CASRPTGWGETQYF,TGCGCCAGCAGGCCCACAGGGTGGGGAGAGACCCAGTACTTC
TRBJ2-7,.,TRBV2,TRBD1,CASRKDRSPYEQYF,TGTGCCAGCAGGAAGGACAGGTCCCCCTACGAGCAGTACTTC
TRBJ1-5,.,TRBV30,.,CAWSVGGNQPQHF,TGTGCCTGGAGTGTTGGAGGCAATCAGCCCCAGCATTTT
TRBJ2-2,.,TRBV6-5,TRBD1,CASSYRGLTGELFF,TGTGCCAGCAGTTACAGGGGGCTTACCGGGGAGCTGTTTTTT
TRBJ2-7,few,TRBV6-5,TRBD1,CATNPGQGGHEQYF,TGTGCCACAAATCCGGGACAGGGTGGCCACGAGCAGTACTTC
TRBJ1-1,.,TRBV5-1,TRBD1,CASSLGDRGQNTEAFF,TGCGCCAGCAGCTTGGGTGACAGGGGGCAGAACACTGAAGCTTTCTTT
TRBJ2-3,.,TRBV4-2,TRBD2,CASSQNPSGGTDTQYF,TGTGCCAGCAGCCAAAACCCAAGCGGGGGGACAGATACGCAGTATTTT
TRBJ2-2,.,TRBV4-3,TRBD1,CASRSDRENTGELFF,TGCGCCAGCAGATCGGACAGGGAAAACACCGGGGAGCTGTTTTTT
TRBJ2-7,.,TRBV5-1,TRBD2,CASSLFGGSYEQYF,TGCGCCAGCAGCTTGTTCGGGGGGTCCTACGAGCAGTACTTC
TRBJ2-7,.,TRBV11-3,.,CASSLGSSYEQYF,TGTGCCAGCAGCTTAGGAAGCTCCTACGAGCAGTACTTC
TRBJ1-1,.,TRBV7-9,TRBD1,CASTRQGAYTEAFF,TGTGCCAGCACCCGACAGGGGGCGTACACTGAAGCTTTCTTT
TRBJ1-5,.,TRBV5-5,TRBD1,CASSLTINRDRINQPQHF,TGTGCCAGCAGCCTCACTATTAACCGGGACAGGATAAATCAGCCCCAGCATTTT
TRBJ2-2,.,TRBV6-6,.,CACGGGARTGELFF,TGTGCCTGCGGAGGGGGGGCAAGAACCGGGGAGCTGTTTTTT
TRBJ1-2,.,TRBV7-9,.,CASSPAGRVLIGYTF,TGTGCCAGCAGCCCGGCTGGCAGGGTTCTTATCGGCTACACCTTC
TRBJ2-3,.,TRBV5-6,.,CASSLATTQYF,TGTGCCAGCAGCTTGGCCACTACGCAGTATTTT
TRBJ2-7,.,TRBV30,.,CAWSVGGSYEQYF,TGTGCCTGGAGTGTAGGAGGCTCCTACGAGCAGTACTTC
TRBJ2-2,.,TRBV5-1,TRBD1,CASSLPETGGTGELSF,TGCGCCAGCAGCTTGCCGGAGACAGGGGGCACCGGGGAGCTGTCTTTT
TRBJ2-1,.,TRBV9,TRBD2,CASSATSGPTYNEQFF,TGTGCCAGCAGCGCAACTAGCGGGCCCACCTACAATGAGCAGTTCTTC
TRBJ1-5,few,TRBV6-1,.,CASSAWGVNQPQHF,TGTGCCAGCAGCGCCTGGGGTGTCAATCAGCCCCAGCATTTT
TRBJ1-2,.,TRBV28,TRBD1,CASSVTGGLSGYTF,TGTGCCAGCAGTGTGACAGGGGGCCTTAGTGGCTACACCTTC
TRBJ1-1,.,TRBV19,TRBD1,CASSTGQGFGTEAFF,TGTGCCAGTAGTACGGGACAGGGGTTTGGCACTGAAGCTTTCTTT